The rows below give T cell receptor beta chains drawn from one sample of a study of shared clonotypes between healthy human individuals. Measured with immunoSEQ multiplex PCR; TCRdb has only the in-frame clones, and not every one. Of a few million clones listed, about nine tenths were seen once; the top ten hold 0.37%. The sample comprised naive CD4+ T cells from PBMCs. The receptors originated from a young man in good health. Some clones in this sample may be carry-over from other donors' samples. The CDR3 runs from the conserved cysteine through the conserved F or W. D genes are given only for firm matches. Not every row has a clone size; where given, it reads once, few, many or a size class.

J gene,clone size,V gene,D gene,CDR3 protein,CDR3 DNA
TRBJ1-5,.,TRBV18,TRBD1,CASSPLDRGQPQHF,TGTGCCAGCTCACCACTAGACAGGGGCCAGCCCCAGCATTTT
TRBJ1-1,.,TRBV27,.,CASGPRTPNTEAFF,TGTGCCAGCGGTCCGAGGACACCGAACACTGAAGCTTTCTTT
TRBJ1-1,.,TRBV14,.,CASSRLGSGEAFF,TGTGCCAGCAGCCGCCTTGGGTCGGGGGAAGCTTTCTTT
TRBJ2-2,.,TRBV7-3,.,CASSFGSHSGGELFF,TGTGCCAGCAGCTTCGGGTCGCACTCGGGCGGGGAGCTGTTTTTT
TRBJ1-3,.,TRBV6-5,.,CASSYFPSSGNTIYF,TGTGCCAGCAGTTACTTTCCTAGCTCTGGAAACACCATATATTTT
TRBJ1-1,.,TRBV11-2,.,CASSLVRTGSTEAFF,TGTGCCAGCAGCTTAGTTCGTACAGGGAGCACTGAAGCTTTCTTT
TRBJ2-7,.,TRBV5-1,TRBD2,CASSPTSGSYEQYF,TGCGCCAGCAGCCCAACTAGCGGATCCTACGAGCAGTACTTC
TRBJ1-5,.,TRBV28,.,CASSPLGHLHIRPQHF,TGTGCCAGCAGCCCTCTGGGACACCTACATATCAGGCCCCAGCATTTT
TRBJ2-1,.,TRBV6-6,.,CASSYWGNNEQFF,TGTGCCAGCAGTTACTGGGGAAACAATGAGCAGTTCTTC
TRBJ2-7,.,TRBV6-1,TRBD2,CAGGTSGYEQYF,TGTGCCGGGGGGACTAGCGGCTACGAGCAGTACTTC
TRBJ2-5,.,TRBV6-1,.,CASSVGIIAGQETQYF,TGTGCCAGCAGTGTGGGGATCATCGCGGGCCAAGAGACCCAGTACTTC
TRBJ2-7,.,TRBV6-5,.,CASSYARGPYEQYF,TGTGCCAGCAGTTACGCCAGGGGTCCCTACGAGCAGTACTTC
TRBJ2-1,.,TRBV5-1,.,CASSLAPTSYNEQFF,TGCGCCAGCAGCTTGGCTCCGACCTCCTACAATGAGCAGTTCTTC
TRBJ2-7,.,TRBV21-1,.,CASSRLGEQYF,TGTGCCAGCAGCAGACTAGGCGAGCAGTACTTC
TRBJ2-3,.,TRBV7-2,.,CASSGRLVNTDTQYF,TGTGCCAGCAGCGGACGACTAGTGAACACAGATACGCAGTATTTT
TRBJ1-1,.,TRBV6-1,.,CASSAGLPEAFF,TGTGCCAGCAGTGCGGGACTGCCTGAAGCTTTCTTT
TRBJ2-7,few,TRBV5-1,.,CASSFGTSTYEQYF,TGCGCCAGCAGCTTCGGGACATCAACCTACGAGCAGTACTTC
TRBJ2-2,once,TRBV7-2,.,CASSLVAGQLTGELFF,TGTGCCAGCAGCTTAGTCGCAGGACAACTCACCGGGGAGCTGTTTTTT
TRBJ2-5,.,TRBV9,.,CASSVGPGETQYF,TGTGCCAGCAGCGTAGGGCCGGGCGAGACCCAGTACTTC
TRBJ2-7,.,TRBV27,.,CASSGRRSLYEQYF,TGTGCCAGCAGTGGCAGGCGAAGCCTCTACGAGCAGTACTTC
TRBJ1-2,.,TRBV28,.,CASSSPRGANYGYTF,TGTGCCAGCAGTTCGCCCAGGGGAGCGAACTATGGCTACACCTTC
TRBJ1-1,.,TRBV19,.,CASSIDRTSRGTEAFF,TGTGCCAGTAGTATAGACCGGACAAGCCGTGGCACTGAAGCTTTCTTT
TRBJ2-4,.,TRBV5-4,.,CASSYWQGNIQYF,TGTGCCAGCAGCTATTGGCAGGGGAACATTCAGTACTTC
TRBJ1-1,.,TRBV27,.,CASSYKTAREQAFF,TGTGCCAGCAGTTACAAGACAGCTCGGGAGCAAGCTTTCTTT
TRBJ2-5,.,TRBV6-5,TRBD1,CASSRGQVQETQYF,TGTGCCAGCAGCCGCGGACAGGTCCAAGAGACCCAGTACTTC
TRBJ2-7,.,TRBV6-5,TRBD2,CASSASGRASYEQYF,TGTGCCAGCAGCGCTAGCGGGAGGGCGTCGTACGAGCAGTACTTC